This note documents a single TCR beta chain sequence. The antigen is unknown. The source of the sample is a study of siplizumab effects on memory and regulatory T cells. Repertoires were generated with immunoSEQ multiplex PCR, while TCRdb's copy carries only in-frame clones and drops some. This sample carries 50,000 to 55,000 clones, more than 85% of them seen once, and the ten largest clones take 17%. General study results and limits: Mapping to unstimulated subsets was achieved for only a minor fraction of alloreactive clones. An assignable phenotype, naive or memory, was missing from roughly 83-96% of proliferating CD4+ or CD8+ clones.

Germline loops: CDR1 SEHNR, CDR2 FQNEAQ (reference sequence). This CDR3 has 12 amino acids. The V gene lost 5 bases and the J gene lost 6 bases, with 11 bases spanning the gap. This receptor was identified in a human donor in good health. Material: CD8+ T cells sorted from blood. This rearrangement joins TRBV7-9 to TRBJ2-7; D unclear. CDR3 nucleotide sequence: TGTGCCAGCAGCCAGGAAGTTACCGAGCAGTACTTC. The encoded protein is CASSQEVTEQYF.